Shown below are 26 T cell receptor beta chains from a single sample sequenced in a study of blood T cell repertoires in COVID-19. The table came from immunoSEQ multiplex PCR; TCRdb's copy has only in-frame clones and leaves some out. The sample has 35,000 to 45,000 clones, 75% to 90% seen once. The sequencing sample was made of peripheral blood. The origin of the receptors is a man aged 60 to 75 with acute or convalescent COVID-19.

CDR3 sequence reads: CASNDPTGVKNIQYF. CDR3 bases: TGTGCCAGCAATGATCCGACAGGGGTCAAAAACATTCAGTACTTC. The chain couples TRBV2 to TRBJ2-4, with 8 nucleotides matching TRBD1. The germline CDR1 and CDR2 sequences are SNHLY and FYNNEI. This CDR3 spans 15 amino acids. The V segment lost 7 bases and the J segment 3 bases; nucleotides outside the gene matches: 8.

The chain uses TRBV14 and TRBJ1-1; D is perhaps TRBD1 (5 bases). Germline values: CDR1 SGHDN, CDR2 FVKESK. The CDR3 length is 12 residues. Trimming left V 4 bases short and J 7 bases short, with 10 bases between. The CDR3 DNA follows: TGTGCCAGCAGCCCACGACAGCTTGAAGCTTTCTTT. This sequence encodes CASSPRQLEAFF. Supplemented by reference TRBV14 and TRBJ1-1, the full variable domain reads EAGVTQFPSHSVIEKGQTVTLRCDPISGHDNLYWYRRVMGKEIKFLLHFVKESKQDESGMPNNRFLAERTGGTYSTLKVQPAELEDSGVYFCASSPRQLEAFFGQGTRLTVV.

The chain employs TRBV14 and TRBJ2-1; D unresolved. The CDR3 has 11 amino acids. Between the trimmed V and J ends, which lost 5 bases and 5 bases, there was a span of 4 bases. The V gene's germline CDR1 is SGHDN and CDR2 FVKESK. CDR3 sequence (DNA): TGTGCCAGCAGCTATGACAATGAGCAGTTCTTC. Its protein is CASSYDNEQFF.

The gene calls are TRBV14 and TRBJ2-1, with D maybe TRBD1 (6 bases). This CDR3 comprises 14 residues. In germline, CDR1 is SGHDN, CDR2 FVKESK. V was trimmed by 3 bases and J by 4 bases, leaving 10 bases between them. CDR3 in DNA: TGTGCCAGCAGCCACTGGACAGTGTACAATGAGCAGTTCTTC. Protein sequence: CASSHWTVYNEQFF.

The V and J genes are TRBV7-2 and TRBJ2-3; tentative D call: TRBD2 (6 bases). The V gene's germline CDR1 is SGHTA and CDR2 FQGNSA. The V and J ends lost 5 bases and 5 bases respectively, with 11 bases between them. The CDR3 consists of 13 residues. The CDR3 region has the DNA TGTGCCAGCAGCCGGGAGAGCGAAGATACGCAGTATTTT. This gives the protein CASSRESEDTQYF.

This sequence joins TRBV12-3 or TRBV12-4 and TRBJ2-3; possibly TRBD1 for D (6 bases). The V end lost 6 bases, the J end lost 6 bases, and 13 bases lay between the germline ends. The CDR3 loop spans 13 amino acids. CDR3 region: CASRLTGIDTQYF. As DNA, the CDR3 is TGTGCCAGCAGGCTCACAGGGATCGATACGCAGTATTTT.

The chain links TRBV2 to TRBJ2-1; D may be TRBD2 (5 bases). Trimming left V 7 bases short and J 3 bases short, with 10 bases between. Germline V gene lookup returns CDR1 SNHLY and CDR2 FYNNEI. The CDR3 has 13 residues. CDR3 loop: CASNSGIYNEQFF. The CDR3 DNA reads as TGTGCCAGCAACTCCGGGATCTACAATGAGCAGTTCTTC.

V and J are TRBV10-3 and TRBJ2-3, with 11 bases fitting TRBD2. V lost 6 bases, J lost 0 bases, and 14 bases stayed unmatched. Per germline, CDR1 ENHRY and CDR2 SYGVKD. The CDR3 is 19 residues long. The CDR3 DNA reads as TGTGCCATCAGCCCTTTTGGGACTAGCGGAACAACTAGCACAGATACGCAGTATTTT. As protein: CAISPFGTSGTTSTDTQYF.

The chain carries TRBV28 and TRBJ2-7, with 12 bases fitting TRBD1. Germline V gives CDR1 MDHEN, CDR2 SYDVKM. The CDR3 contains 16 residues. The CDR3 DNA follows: TGTGCCAGCAGTTCGGGACAGGGGGCTCGAGTCCCCCTATTCTCCGTC. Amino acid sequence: CASSSGQGARVPLFSV.

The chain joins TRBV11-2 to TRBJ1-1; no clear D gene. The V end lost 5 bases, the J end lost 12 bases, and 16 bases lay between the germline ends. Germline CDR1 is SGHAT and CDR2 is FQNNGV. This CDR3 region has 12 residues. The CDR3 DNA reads TGTGCCAGCAGCCAACCAGACAAGGTCACTTTCTTT. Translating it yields CASSQPDKVTFF.

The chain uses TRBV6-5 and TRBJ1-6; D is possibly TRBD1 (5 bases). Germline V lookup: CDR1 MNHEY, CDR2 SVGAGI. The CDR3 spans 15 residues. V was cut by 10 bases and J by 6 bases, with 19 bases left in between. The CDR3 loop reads CATQRSSQGNSPLHF. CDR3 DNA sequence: TGTGCCACCCAGAGATCCAGTCAGGGTAATTCACCCCTCCACTTT.

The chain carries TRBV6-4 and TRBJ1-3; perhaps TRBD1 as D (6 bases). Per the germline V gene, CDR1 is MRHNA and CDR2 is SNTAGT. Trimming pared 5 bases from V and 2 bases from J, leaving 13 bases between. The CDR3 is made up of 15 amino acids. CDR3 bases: TGTGCCAGCAGTAAAAACTCAGGGGCTGGAAACACCATATATTTT. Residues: CASSKNSGAGNTIYF.

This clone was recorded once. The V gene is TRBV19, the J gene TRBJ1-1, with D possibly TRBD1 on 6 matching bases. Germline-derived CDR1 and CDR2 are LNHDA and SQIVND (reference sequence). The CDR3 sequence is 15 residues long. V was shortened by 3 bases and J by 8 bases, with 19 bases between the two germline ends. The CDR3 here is CASSILRGGGKEAFF. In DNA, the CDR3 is TGTGCCAGTAGTATCCTCCGGGGGGGCGGCAAAGAAGCTTTCTTT.

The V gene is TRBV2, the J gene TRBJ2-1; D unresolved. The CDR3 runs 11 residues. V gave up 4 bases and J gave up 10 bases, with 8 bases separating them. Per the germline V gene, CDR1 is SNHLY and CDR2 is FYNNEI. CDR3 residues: CASSGGFEQFF. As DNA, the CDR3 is TGTGCCAGCAGTGGAGGTTTCGAGCAGTTCTTC.

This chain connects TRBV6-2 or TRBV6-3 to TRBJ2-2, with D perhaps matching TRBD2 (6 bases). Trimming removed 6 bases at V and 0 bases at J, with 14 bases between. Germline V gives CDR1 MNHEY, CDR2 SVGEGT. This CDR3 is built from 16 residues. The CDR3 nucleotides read TGTGCCAGCAGCCCAAAGCGGGCTTCGAACACCGGGGAGCTGTTTTTT. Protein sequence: CASSPKRASNTGELFF.

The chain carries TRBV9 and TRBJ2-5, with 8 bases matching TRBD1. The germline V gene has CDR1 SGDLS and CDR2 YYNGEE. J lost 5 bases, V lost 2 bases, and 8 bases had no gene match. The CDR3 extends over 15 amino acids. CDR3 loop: CASSVQGAFRETQYF. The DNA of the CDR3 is TGTGCCAGCAGCGTGCAGGGGGCATTCAGGGAGACCCAGTACTTC.

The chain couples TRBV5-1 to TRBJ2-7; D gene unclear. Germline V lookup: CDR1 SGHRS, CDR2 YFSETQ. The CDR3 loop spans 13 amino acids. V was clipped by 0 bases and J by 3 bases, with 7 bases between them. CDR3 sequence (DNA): TGCGCCAGCAGCTTGGCCATGAGCTACGAGCAGTACTTC. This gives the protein CASSLAMSYEQYF.

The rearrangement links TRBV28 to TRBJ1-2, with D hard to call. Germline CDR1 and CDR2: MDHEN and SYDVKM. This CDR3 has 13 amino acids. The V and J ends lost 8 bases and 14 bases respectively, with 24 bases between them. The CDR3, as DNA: TGTGCCAGCCTAATCGCAAATCCGTCAGGTCTAACCTTC. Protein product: CASLIANPSGLTF.

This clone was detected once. The CDR3 region is CASSQGQSETQYF. In DNA form, the CDR3 reads TGTGCCAGCAGCCAAGGACAGTCGGAGACCCAGTACTTC. This rearrangement joins TRBV9 to TRBJ2-5; D possibly corresponds to TRBD1 (6 bases). This CDR3 comprises 13 residues. V gave up 4 bases and J gave up 5 bases, with 12 bases separating them. CDR1 SGDLS and CDR2 YYNGEE come from the germline V gene. Full variable domain (rest looked up from reference TRBV9 and TRBJ2-5): DSGVTQTPKHLITATGQRVTLRCSPRSGDLSVYWYQQSLDQGLQFLIQYYNGEERAKGNILERFSAQQFPDLHSELNLSSLELGDSALYFCASSQGQSETQYFGPGTRLLVL.

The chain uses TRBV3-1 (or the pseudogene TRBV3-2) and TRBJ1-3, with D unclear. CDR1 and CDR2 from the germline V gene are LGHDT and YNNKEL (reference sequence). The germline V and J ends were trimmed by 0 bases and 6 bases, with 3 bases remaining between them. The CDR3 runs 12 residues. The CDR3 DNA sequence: TGTGCCAGCAGCCAAGAGGCAAACACCATATATTTT. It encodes CASSQEANTIYF.

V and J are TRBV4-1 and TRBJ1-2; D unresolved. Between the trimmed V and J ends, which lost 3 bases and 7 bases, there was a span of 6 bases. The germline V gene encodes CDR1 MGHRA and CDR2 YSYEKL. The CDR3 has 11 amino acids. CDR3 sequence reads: CASSHYGGYTF. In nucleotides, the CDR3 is TGCGCCAGCAGCCATTACGGTGGCTACACCTTC.

DNA of the CDR3: TGTGCCAGCAGTTTGCCAGATGGAAACACCATATATTTT. The encoded protein is CASSLPDGNTIYF. The J gene is TRBJ1-3, the V gene TRBV28; D ambiguous. CDR3 length: 13 amino acids. V lost 3 bases to trimming and J lost 3 bases, with 6 bases between them. Germline V gene data show CDR1 as MDHEN and CDR2 as SYDVKM.

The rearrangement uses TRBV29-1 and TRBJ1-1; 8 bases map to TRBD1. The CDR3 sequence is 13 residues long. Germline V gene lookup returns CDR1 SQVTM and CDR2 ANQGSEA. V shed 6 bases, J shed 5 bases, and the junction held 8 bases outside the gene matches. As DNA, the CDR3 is TGCAGCGTCACGGAAGGACAGGGAACTGAAGCTTTCTTT. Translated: CSVTEGQGTEAFF.

As DNA, the CDR3 is TGTGCCAGTCGGGGGGCAGCTAATCAGCCCCAGCATTTT. It translates to CASRGAANQPQHF. The V gene is TRBV19, the J gene TRBJ1-5; possible D gene TRBD1, 6 bases. The CDR3 runs to 13 residues. Germline V gene lookup returns CDR1 LNHDA and CDR2 SQIVND (reference sequence). With 8 bases removed from V and 4 bases from J, the gap between germline ends came to 12 bases.

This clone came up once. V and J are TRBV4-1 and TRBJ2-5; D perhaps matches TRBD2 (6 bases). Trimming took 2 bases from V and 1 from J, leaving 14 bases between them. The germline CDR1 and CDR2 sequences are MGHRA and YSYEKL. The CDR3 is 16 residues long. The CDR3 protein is CASSQTNSRGQETQYF. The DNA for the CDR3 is TGCGCCAGCAGCCAAACGAACTCGCGGGGCCAAGAGACCCAGTACTTC.

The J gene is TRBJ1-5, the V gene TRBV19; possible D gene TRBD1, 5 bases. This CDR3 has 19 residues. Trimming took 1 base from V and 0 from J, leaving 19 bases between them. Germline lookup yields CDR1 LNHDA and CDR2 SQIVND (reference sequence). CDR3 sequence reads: CASSIGRGAGRDSNQPQHF. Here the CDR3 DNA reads TGTGCCAGTAGTATAGGACGTGGTGCGGGGCGAGATAGCAATCAGCCCCAGCATTTT.